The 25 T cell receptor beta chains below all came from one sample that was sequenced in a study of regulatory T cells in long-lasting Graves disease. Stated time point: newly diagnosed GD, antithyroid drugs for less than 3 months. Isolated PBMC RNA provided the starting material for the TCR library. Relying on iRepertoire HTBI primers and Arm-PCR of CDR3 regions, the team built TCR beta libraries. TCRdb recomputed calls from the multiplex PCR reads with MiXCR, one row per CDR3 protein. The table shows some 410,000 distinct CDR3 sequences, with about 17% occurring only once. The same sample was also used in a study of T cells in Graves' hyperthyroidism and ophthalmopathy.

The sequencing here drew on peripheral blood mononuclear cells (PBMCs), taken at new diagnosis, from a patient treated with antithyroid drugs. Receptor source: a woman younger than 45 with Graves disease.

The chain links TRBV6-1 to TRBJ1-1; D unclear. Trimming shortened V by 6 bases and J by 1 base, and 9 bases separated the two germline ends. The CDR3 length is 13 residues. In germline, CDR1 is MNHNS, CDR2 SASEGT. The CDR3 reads CASSHGGNTEAFF. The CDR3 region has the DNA TGTGCCAGCAGCCACGGAGGGAACACTGAAGCTTTCTTT.

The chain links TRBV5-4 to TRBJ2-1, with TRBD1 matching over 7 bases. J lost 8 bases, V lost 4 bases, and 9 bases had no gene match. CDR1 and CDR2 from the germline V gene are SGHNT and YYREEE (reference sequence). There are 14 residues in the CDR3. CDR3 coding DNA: TGTGCCAGCAGCGGGAAAGGGGGCGGCGATGAGCAGTTCTTC. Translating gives CASSGKGGGDEQFF. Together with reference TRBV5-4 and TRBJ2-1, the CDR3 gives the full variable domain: ETGVTQSPTHLIKTRGQQVTLRCSSQSGHNTVSWYQQALGQGPQFIFQYYREEENGRGNFPPRFSGLQFPNYSSELNVNALELDDSALYLCASSGKGGGDEQFFGPGTRLTVL.

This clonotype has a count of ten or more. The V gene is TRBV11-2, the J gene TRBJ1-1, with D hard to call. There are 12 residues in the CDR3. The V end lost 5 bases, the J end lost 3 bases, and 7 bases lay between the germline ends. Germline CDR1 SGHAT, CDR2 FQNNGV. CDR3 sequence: CASSEADTEAFF. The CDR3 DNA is TGTGCCAGCAGCGAGGCGGACACTGAAGCTTTCTTT.

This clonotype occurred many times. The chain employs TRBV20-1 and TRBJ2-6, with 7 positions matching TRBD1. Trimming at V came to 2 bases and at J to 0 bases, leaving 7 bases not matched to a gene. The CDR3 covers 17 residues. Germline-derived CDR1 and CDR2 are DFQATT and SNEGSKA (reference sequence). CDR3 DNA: TGCAGTGCTAGACGGTCGGGACAGTCCTCTGGGGCCAACGTCCTGACTTTC. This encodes CSARRSGQSSGANVLTF.

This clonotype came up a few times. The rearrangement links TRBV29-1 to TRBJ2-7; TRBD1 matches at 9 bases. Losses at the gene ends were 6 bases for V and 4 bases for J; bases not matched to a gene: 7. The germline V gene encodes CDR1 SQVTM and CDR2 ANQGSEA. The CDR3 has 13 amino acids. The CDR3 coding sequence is TGCAGCGTACCCCGTGGACAGGGGTACGAGCAGTACTTC. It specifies CSVPRGQGYEQYF.

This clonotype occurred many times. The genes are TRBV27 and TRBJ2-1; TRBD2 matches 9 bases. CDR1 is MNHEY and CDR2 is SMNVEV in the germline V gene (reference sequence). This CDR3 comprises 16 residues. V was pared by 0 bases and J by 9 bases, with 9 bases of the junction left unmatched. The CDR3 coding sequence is TGTGCCAGCAGTTTATCGGCGCGGGAGGGCCGGGGTGAGCAGTTCTTC. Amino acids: CASSLSAREGRGEQFF.

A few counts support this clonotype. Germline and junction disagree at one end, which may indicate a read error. The CDR3 reads CASSHNGNEQSF. The CDR3 bases are TGTGCCAGCAGTCACAACGGGAATGAGCAGTCCTTC. The chain employs TRBV6-2 or TRBV6-3 and TRBJ2-1; the D gene is possibly TRBD2 (5 bases). The germline CDR1 and CDR2 sequences are MNHEY and SVGEGT. The CDR3 consists of 12 residues.

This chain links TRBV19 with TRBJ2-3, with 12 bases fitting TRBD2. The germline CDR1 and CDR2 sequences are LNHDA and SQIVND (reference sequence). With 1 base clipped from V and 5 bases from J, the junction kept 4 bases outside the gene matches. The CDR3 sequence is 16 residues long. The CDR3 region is CASSIGLAGAEDTQYF. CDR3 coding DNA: TGTGCCAGTAGTATAGGACTAGCGGGAGCAGAAGATACGCAGTATTTT.

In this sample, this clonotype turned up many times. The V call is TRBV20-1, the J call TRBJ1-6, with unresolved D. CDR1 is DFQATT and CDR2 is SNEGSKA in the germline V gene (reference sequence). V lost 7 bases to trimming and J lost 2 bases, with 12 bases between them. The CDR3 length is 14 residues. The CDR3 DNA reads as TGCAGTGATGTTAATCGACCCTATAATTCACCCCTCCACTTT. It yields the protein CSDVNRPYNSPLHF.

Here the CDR3 reads CASSSGRIYTF. CDR3 DNA: TGTGCCAGCAGCTCGGGACGGATCTACACCTTC. This sequence joins TRBV6-1 and TRBJ1-2; a possible D gene is TRBD1 (5 bases). V lost 6 bases and J 10 bases, leaving 12 bases between the germline ends. Germline-derived CDR1 and CDR2 are MNHNS and SASEGT. The CDR3 contains 11 residues.

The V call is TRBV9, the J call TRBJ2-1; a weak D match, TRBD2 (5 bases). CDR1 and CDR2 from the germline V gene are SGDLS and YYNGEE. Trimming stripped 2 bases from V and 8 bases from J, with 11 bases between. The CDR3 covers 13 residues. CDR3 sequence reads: CASSVPLGDEQFF. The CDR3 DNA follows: TGTGCCAGCAGCGTTCCACTAGGCGATGAGCAGTTCTTC.

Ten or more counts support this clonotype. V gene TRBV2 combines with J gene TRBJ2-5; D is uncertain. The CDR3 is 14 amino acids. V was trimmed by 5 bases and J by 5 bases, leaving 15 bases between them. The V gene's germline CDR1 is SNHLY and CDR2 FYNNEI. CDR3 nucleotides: TGTGCCAGCAGTACTTTATATGTTTCCGAGACCCAGTACTTC. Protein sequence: CASSTLYVSETQYF.

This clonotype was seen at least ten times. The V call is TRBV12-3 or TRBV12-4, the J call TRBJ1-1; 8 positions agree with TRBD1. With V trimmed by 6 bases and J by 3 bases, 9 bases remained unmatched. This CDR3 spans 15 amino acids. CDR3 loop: CASSPQGAKDTEAFF. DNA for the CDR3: TGTGCCAGCAGCCCTCAGGGGGCGAAGGACACTGAAGCTTTCTTT.

CDR3 loop: CASSLSSLYEQYF. Written as DNA, the CDR3 is TGTGCCAGCAGTTTATCTAGCCTGTACGAGCAGTACTTC. The rearrangement uses TRBV27 and TRBJ2-7; no clear D gene. Germline V gene lookup returns CDR1 MNHEY and CDR2 SMNVEV (reference sequence). The CDR3 runs to 13 residues. V was clipped by 0 bases and J by 4 bases, with 7 bases between them.

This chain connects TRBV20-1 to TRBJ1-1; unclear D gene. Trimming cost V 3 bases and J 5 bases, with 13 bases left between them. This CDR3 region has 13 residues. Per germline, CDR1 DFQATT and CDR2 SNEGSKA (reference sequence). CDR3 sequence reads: CSARRGHTTEAFF. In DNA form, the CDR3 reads TGCAGTGCTAGGCGAGGGCATACGACTGAAGCTTTCTTT.

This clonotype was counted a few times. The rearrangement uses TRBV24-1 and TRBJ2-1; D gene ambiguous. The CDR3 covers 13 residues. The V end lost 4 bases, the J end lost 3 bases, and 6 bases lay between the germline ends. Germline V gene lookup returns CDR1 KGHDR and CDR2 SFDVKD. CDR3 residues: CATSDGYYNEQFF. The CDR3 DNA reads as TGTGCCACCAGTGACGGCTACTACAATGAGCAGTTCTTC.

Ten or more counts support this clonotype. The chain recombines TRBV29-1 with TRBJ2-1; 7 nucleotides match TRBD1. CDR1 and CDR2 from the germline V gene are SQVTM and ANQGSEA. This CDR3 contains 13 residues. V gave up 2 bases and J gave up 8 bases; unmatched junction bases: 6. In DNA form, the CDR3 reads TGCAGCGTTGAAACAGGGGAAGGGTATGAGCAGTTCTTC. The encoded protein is CSVETGEGYEQFF.

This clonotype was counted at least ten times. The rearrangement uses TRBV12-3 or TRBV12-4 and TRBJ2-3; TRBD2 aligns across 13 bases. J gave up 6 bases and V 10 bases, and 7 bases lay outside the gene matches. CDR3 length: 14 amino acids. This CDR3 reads CATGTSGAEDTQYF. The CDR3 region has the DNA TGTGCCACGGGGACTAGCGGGGCGGAGGATACGCAGTATTTT.

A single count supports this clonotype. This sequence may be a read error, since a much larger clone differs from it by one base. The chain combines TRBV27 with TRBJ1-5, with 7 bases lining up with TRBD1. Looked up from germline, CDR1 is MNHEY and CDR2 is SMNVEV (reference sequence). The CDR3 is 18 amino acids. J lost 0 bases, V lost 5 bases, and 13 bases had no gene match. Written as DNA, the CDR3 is TGTGCCAGCAGTGACCCAGGAGGAGGGGGCTATAGCAATCAGCCCCAGCATTTT. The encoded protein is CASSDPGGGGYSNQPQHF.

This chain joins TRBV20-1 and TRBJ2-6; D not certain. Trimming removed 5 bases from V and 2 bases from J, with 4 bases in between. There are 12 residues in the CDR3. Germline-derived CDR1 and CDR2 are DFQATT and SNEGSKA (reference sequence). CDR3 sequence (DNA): TGCAGTGCTGCGCCTGGGGCCAACGTCCTGACTTTC. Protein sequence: CSAAPGANVLTF.

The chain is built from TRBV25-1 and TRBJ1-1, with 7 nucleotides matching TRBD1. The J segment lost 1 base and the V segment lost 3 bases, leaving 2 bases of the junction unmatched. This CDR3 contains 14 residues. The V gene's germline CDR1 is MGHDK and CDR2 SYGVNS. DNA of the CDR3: TGTGCCAGCAGTGACGGGACAGCGAACACTGAAGCTTTCTTT. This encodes CASSDGTANTEAFF. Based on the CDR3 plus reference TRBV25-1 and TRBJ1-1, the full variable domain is EADIYQTPRYLVIGTGKKITLECSQTMGHDKMYWYQQDPGMELHLIHYSYGVNSTEKGDLSSESTVSRIRTEHFPLTLESARPSHTSQYLCASSDGTANTEAFFGQGTRLTVV.

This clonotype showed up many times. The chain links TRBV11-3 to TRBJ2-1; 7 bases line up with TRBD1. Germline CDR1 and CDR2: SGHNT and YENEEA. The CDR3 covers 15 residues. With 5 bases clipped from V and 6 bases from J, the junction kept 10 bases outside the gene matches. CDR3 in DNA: TGTGCCAGCAGCAAGGGGGCTAGTCTCTCCAATGAGCAGTTCTTC. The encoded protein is CASSKGASLSNEQFF. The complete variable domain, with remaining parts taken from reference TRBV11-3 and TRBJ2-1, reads EAGVVQSPRYKIIEKKQPVAFWCNPISGHNTLYWYLQNLGQGPELLIRYENEEAVDDSQLPKDRFSAERLKGVDSTLKIQPAELGDSAVYLCASSKGASLSNEQFFGPGTRLTVL.

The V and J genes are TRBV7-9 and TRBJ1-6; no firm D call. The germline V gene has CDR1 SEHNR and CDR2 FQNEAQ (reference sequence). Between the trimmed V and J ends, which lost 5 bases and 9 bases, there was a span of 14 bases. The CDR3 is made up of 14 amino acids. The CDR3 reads CASSRPGTISPLHF. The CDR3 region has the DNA TGTGCCAGCAGCCGACCTGGAACGATTTCACCCCTCCACTTT.

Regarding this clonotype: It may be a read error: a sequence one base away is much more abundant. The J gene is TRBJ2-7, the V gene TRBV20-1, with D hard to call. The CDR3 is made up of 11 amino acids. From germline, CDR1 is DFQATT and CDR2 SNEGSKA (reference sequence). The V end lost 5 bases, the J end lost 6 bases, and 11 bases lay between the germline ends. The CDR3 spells CSAGNPAEQYF. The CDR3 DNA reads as TGCAGTGCTGGGAACCCTGCCGAGCAGTACTTC.

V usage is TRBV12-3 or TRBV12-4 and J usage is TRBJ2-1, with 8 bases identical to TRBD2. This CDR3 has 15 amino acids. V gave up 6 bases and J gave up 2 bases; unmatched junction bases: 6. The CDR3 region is CASRPTSGPYNEQFF. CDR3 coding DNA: TGTGCCAGCAGGCCTACTAGCGGCCCCTACAATGAGCAGTTCTTC.